The rows below give T cell receptor beta chains drawn from one sample of a study of follicular helper T cells after annual influenza vaccination. The protocol was immunoSEQ multiplex PCR, while the TCRdb copy is restricted to in-frame clones and leaves out a portion. The profile shows thousands of clones, 84% of them singletons. The sample here was CXCR5+ CD38- circulating T follicular helper cells from blood, taken 7 days after influenza vaccination. The receptors come from an adult who received the influenza vaccine. Each CDR3 is given with its conserved first and last residue. The D gene is left open where the match is weak. Clone size is not always given. Where it is, it says once, few, many or a class for expanded clones.

J gene,clone size,D gene,V gene,CDR3 DNA,CDR3 protein
TRBJ2-5,.,TRBD1,TRBV7-9,TGTGCCAGCAGTCCAGGGGGCCATGGAGAGACCCAGTACTTC,CASSPGGHGETQYF
TRBJ2-1,.,.,TRBV2,TGTGCCAGCAGTGAAGCGGGGCAGGGTGAGCAGTTCTTC,CASSEAGQGEQFF
TRBJ2-7,few,.,TRBV11-2,TGTGCCAGCAGCGTCACAGGCGAGGAGGGGAGCGAGCAGTACTTC,CASSVTGEEGSEQYF
TRBJ1-3,few,.,TRBV10-2,TGCGCCGCACTTCCGACAGGACTTCCAGGAGTCTCTGGAAACACCATATATTTT,CAALPTGLPGVSGNTIYF
TRBJ2-1,.,.,TRBV30,TGTGCCTGGACGGGGGGCGGAGGGGGGAATGAGCAGTTCTTC,CAWTGGGGGNEQFF
TRBJ1-1,.,.,TRBV4-2,TGTGCCAGCAGCCAAGGCCAAATCAGTGGGAACACTGAAGCTTTCTTT,CASSQGQISGNTEAFF
TRBJ2-1,.,.,TRBV29-1,TGCAGCGTTGAAGATGGGGACGCAGAGCAGTTCTTC,CSVEDGDAEQFF
TRBJ1-4,.,.,TRBV5-1,TGCGCCAGCAGCGTGGACAGAACAAATGAAAAACTGTTTTTT,CASSVDRTNEKLFF
TRBJ2-7,.,TRBD2,TRBV5-5,TGTGCCAGCAGTGAGGGACTAGCGCCCTACGAGCAGTACTTC,CASSEGLAPYEQYF
TRBJ1-5,.,.,TRBV5-6,TGTGCCAGCAGCTTTACCCGGTTTCTTAAGATTAGCAATCAGCCCCAGCATTTT,CASSFTRFLKISNQPQHF
TRBJ2-1,once,TRBD2,TRBV5-6,TGTGCCAGCAGCAAGGGACTAGCGGGACGCAATGAGCAGTTCTTC,CASSKGLAGRNEQFF
TRBJ2-2,.,.,TRBV9,TGTGCCAGCAGCGTAGGAGGGAGGCTGAACACCGGGGAGCTGTTTTTT,CASSVGGRLNTGELFF